This record concerns one T cell receptor beta chain sequence. Its antigen remains undetermined. The input lacks base qualities; no much larger clone sits a single base away. This specimen belongs to a study of blood T cell repertoires in COVID-19 (dated by TCRdb to between 2020 and 2021). For the wider study: Collaborator samples came from the United States, Italy and Spain and covered acute and convalescent phases of COVID-19. Where available, HLA class I and class II types were taken from metadata supplied by the sample provider and were not determined by assay-based typing. The repertoires were made available in a free public database intended to serve as a resource for research on the immune response to SARS-CoV-2. The sample metadata nearly always contained a de-identified subject ID, COVID-19 status, age in years and sex. Samples came from the ongoing ImmuneRACE study (first 160 participants) plus 1,254 subjects from 6 global collaborators. The material from the prospective study consisted of cDNA or gDNA derived from T cells, B-cell-depleted T cells, or PBMCs. Deeply sampled blood TCRbeta repertoires from subjects exposed to, actively infected with, or recovered from COVID-19 were included in the dataset.

The immunoSEQ Assay, a bias-controlled multiplex PCR, was used to amplify TCRbeta CDR3 regions from genomic DNA. Processing in the source paper ran as follows. Within the assay, amplification of reference gene primers was used to estimate how many nucleated cells each sample contained. Sequence reads were collapsed and filtered to measure the absolute abundance of every unique TCRbeta CDR3 rearrangement. For each sample, productive Simpson clonality was calculated as the square root of Simpson's diversity index across productive rearrangements. TCRdb holds this immuneACCESS table with in-frame rearrangements only. Some clones are missing; in checked studies, unresolved V genes explain under half, and the rest has no known cause. V and J calls plus clone size are reproduced from that table; the DNA served to infer D and trimming. In all, the sample holds some 57,000 clones, and about 82% of those were seen once. Of the sample, approximately 23% falls within the top ten clones.

General findings and caveats noted by the study authors: How much clinical and demographic metadata was included differed by source and by participant, and the metadata was provided uncurated.

Collaborating institutions collected whole blood in K2EDTA tubes following their own protocols. For TCRbeta analysis, collaborators shipped samples as frozen whole blood, isolated PBMCs, or DNA extracted from either of those sample types. The sequence derives from a woman of 80 years or more with acute or convalescent COVID-19. The source material was peripheral blood.

The DNA is as follows: TGTGCCAGCAGCCAAGTCGTAGCCGGGGAGCTGTTTTTT. Its coded protein is CASSQVVAGELFF. This chain is built from TRBV3-1 (or the pseudogene TRBV3-2) and TRBJ2-2; the D gene assignment is ambiguous. There are 13 amino acids in the CDR3, from cysteine to phenylalanine inclusive. Only the CDR3 DNA is retained, 39 bases long and in frame from the first base. Deletion took 1 base off V and 6 bases off J, with a span of 6 bases between the germline ends. As encoded in the germline V gene (reference sequence), CDR1 is LGHDT while CDR2 is YNNKEL.